Listed below are T cell receptor beta chains from one sample, sequenced in a study of CD8 T cells in Susac syndrome. TCRdb recomputed calls from the immunoSEQ multiplex PCR reads with MiXCR, one row per CDR3 protein. This table holds about 130,000 distinct CDR3 sequences, approximately 93% found once. Sequencing used CD8+ T cells from PBMCs. The receptors here all came from a human donor with multiple sclerosis. Each CDR3 is given with its conserved first and last residue. A D gene is named only where the DNA matches it firmly. Part of the rows lack a size; the others show once, few, many or a class for expanded clones.

D gene	V gene	J gene	clone size	CDR3 protein	CDR3 DNA
TRBD1	TRBV7-9	TRBJ2-5	-	CASGATGSRETQYF	TGTGCCAGCGGAGCGACAGGGTCCCGGGAGACCCAGTACTTC
TRBD1	TRBV2	TRBJ2-2	-	CASTPGTGVTGGLFF	TGTGCCAGCACCCCCGGGACAGGGGTGACCGGGGGGCTGTTTTTT
-	TRBV27	TRBJ1-5	-	CASSFSGDGPQHF	TGTGCCAGCAGTTTCTCAGGGGATGGGCCCCAGCATTTT
-	TRBV6-1	TRBJ1-5	-	CASSVLPAGKQPQHF	TGTGCCAGCAGTGTCCTTCCTGCAGGGAAACAGCCCCAGCATTTT
-	TRBV29-1	TRBJ1-2	-	CSVNKLVYGYTF	TGCAGCGTCAACAAGCTCGTGTATGGCTACACCTTC
TRBD1	TRBV7-9	TRBJ2-3	-	CASSLPRDRGTDTQYF	TGTGCCAGCAGCTTACCCCGGGACAGGGGGACAGATACGCAGTATTTT
-	TRBV5-1	TRBJ2-5	-	CASSLAASQGETQYF	TGCGCCAGCAGCTTGGCTGCCTCCCAGGGGGAGACCCAGTACTTC
-	TRBV6-5	TRBJ1-1	-	CASSIQGVDTEAFF	TGTGCCAGCAGTATACAGGGTGTGGACACTGAAGCTTTCTTT
-	TRBV27	TRBJ2-1	-	CASSPTSTHEQFF	TGTGCCAGCAGTCCAACTAGCACCCATGAGCAGTTCTTC
TRBD1	TRBV12-3/TRBV12-4	TRBJ1-5	-	CASSLQGVQPQHF	TGTGCCAGCAGTTTGCAGGGGGTACAGCCCCAGCATTTT
-	TRBV6-9	TRBJ1-1	-	CASSTGEGTEAFF	TGTGCCAGCAGTACGGGGGAAGGGACTGAAGCTTTCTTT
-	TRBV29-1	TRBJ2-7	few	CSAGTPYEQYF	TGCAGCGCAGGGACTCCTTACGAGCAGTACTTC
-	TRBV14	TRBJ1-5	-	CASSQGGNQPQHF	TGTGCCAGCAGCCAGGGGGGTAATCAGCCCCAGCATTTT
-	TRBV7-9	TRBJ1-2	-	CAGVGGGNYGYTF	TGTGCCGGAGTCGGGGGTGGGAACTATGGCTACACCTTC